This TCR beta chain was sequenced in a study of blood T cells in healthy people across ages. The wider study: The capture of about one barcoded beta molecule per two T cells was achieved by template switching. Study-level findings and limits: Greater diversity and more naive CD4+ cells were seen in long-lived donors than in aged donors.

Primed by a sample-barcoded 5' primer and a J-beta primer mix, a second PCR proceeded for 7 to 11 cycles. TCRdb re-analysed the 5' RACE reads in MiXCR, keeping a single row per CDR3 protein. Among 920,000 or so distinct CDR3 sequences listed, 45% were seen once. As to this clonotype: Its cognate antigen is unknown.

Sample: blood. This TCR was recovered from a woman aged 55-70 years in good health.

CDR3 sequence reads: CASSVGDRAAYQETQYF. CDR3 DNA sequence: TGTGCCAGCAGCGTAGGGGACCGGGCTGCGTACCAAGAGACCCAGTACTTC. The V call is TRBV9, the J call TRBJ2-5; D is tentatively TRBD1 or TRBD2 (5 bases each). The germline V and J ends were trimmed by 0 bases and 0 bases, with 15 bases remaining between them. The germline V gene encodes CDR1 SGDLS and CDR2 YYNGEE. This CDR3 region has 17 residues.